This TCR beta chain was profiled in a study of beta chain features in type 1 diabetes. Expressed TCRB transcripts were sequenced because the entire RNA isolate underwent reverse transcription. Libraries were prepared by immunoSEQ multiplex PCR; TCRdb keeps only in-frame clonotypes and omits some of them. The sample yields 550,000 to 850,000 clones, over 10% seen once. Per donor, one heparinised blood draw averaged roughly 110 mL. Researchers reported sorting CD4+ naive, central memory, regulatory and stem cell-like memory cells via CD45RO/CCR7/CD25/CD127/CD95/CD27. This clone was counted a few times. Antigen unknown. V shed 7 bases and J 7 bases; nucleotides not matched to a gene: 14. From germline, CDR1 is MNHEY and CDR2 SMNVEV (reference sequence). The CDR3 loop spans 15 amino acids. Study-wide results and caveats: Across all four CD4+ subsets, people with type 1 diabetes showed modestly shorter TCRB CDR3s. Shorter templates might be favored by PCR, and equally so in patients and in controls. Patients' naive, central memory and regulatory TCRB repertoires appeared more alike than those of healthy donors.

What was sequenced was naive CD4+ T cells from blood. This chain links TRBV27 with TRBJ2-7; 9 nucleotides align to TRBD2. The clonotype was recovered from a man younger than 35 with type 1 diabetes. This CDR3 reads CASTKAGGRLGEQYF. CDR3 DNA: TGTGCCAGCACAAAAGCGGGGGGCCGACTCGGGGAGCAGTACTTC.